A selection of T cell receptor beta chains follows, all from one sample in a study of technical replicates of blood from a handful of donors. Only in-frame clones appear in the TCRdb table, and some are missing; sequencing was by immunoSEQ multiplex PCR. The sample has approximately 60,000 clones, around 88% seen once. Input material: PBMCs. The receptors stem from a human donor in good health. Some clones in this sample may be carry-over from other donors' samples. Each CDR3 is given with its conserved first and last residue. The D gene is left open where the match is weak. Rows give clone size only sometimes, using once, few, many, or a class for an expanded clone.

D	V	size	J	CDR3	DNA
TRBD1	TRBV6-5	few	TRBJ1-1	CASSLDRGPTEAFF	TGTGCCAGCAGTTTAGACAGGGGCCCCACTGAAGCTTTCTTT
TRBD2	TRBV7-2	NA	TRBJ2-7	CASSLGLAGREQYF	TGTGCCAGCAGCTTGGGACTAGCGGGGAGAGAGCAGTACTTC
TRBD1	TRBV7-2	few	TRBJ1-1	CASSSGQGRYFEAFF	TGTGCCAGCAGCTCCGGACAGGGTCGATATTTTGAAGCTTTCTTT
TRBD2	TRBV5-6	NA	TRBJ2-2	CASSFGSGGTNTGELFF	TGTGCCAGCAGCTTCGGTAGCGGGGGGACGAACACCGGGGAGCTGTTTTTT
TRBD2	TRBV18	NA	TRBJ2-1	CASSPGREVLQFF	TGTGCCAGCTCACCAGGGCGGGAGGTTTTGCAGTTCTTC
TRBD1	TRBV2	NA	TRBJ1-5	CASSPTGSNQPQHF	TGTGCCAGCAGCCCGACAGGGAGCAATCAGCCCCAGCATTTT
TRBD2	TRBV11-2	NA	TRBJ2-7	CASSSRLAGGPYEQYF	TGTGCCAGCAGCTCTCGACTAGCGGGGGGCCCCTACGAGCAGTACTTC
NA	TRBV7-9	NA	TRBJ1-2	CASSLEPNYGYTF	TGTGCCAGCAGCTTAGAGCCAAACTATGGCTACACCTTC
NA	TRBV7-9	NA	TRBJ2-2	CASLGQNTGELFF	TGTGCCAGCTTGGGACAGAACACCGGGGAGCTGTTTTTT
NA	TRBV21-1	NA	TRBJ1-1	CASSVYAGTERETEAFF	TGTGCCAGCAGCGTTTATGCCGGGACAGAAAGGGAAACTGAAGCTTTCTTT